This T cell receptor (beta chain) was sequenced during a study of cytomegalovirus exposure and HLA in healthy donors. Findings of the study overall: The study designated 150 to 200 TCR beta chains cytomegalovirus-associated. Later analysis suggested links between common viral pathogens and several top significant clusters.

The CDR3 runs 14 residues. Germline V gene data show CDR1 as MNHEY and CDR2 as SVGAGI. V lost 7 bases, J lost 6 bases, and 9 bases stayed unmatched. A remark on this clone: Its antigen is undetermined.

In the PCR, 60 Vbeta and 13 Jbeta primers were used. The protocol was immunoSEQ multiplex PCR, while the TCRdb copy is restricted to in-frame clones and leaves out a portion. The table lists around 100,000 clones, about 69% of them singletons, with approximately 15% in the top ten. The sequencing sample was made of PBMCs. The chain combines TRBV6-5 with TRBJ1-1, with 9 bases lining up with TRBD1. The sequence was collected from a woman between 18 and 29 years old in good health and CMV-seropositive. The CDR3 DNA reads TGTGCCAGCATTCGACAGGGGGTTAACCCTGAAGCTTTCTTT. It encodes CASIRQGVNPEAFF.